The source of this T cell receptor beta chain is a study of blood T cells in healthy people across ages. The overall study: Template switching captured about one barcoded beta molecule per two T cells.

The authors ran a second PCR of 7 to 11 cycles using a sample-barcoded 5' primer and a J-beta primer mix. MiXCR was run by TCRdb on the 5' RACE reads, yielding one entry per CDR3 protein. Among around 1,900,000 distinct CDR3 sequences listed, 30% to 40% were seen once. Findings and limits, study-wide: Conclusively comparing naive with antigen-experienced cells was impossible with unsorted PBMCs. Diversity was higher, and naive CD4+ cells more numerous, in long-lived donors than in aged donors.

Details on this clonotype: Its antigen is undetermined.

Drawn from each donor were roughly 10 milliliters of peripheral blood. Germline CDR1 is SGHTA and CDR2 is FQGNSA. This CDR3 is built from 14 residues. V was clipped by 5 bases and J by 8 bases, with 17 bases between them. Sequencing used blood. The source of this sequence is a human donor in good health. The chain joins TRBV7-2 to TRBJ2-3; D perhaps matches TRBD2 (7 bases). CDR3 sequence: CASSTSRGAGTQYF. As DNA, the CDR3 is TGTGCCAGCAGCACGAGCCGGGGGGCGGGTACGCAGTATTTT.